Included here is one TCR beta chain sequence, with context. Antigen unknown. This specimen includes other DNA sequences encoding the same CDR3. The data are from a study of Ad26.COV2.S vaccination and SARS-CoV-2 variants. Treatment reported: roughly 20 received Ad26.COV2.S at low or high dose, single or two shots; 5 received placebo; per-sample allocation not given. On day 63 after the first injection, vaccine and placebo recipients gave samples. Donor was an adult aged 18-55 years in Boston. Assay used: immunoSEQ multiplex PCR; TCRdb lists only in-frame clones, some missing. The data contain approximately 350,000 clones, about 80% of them seen just once; the ten biggest clones take up just under 7.5%. Study-wide results and caveats: Once vaccination had occurred, spike-specific CD8+ and CD4+ T cell responses reportedly showed substantial breadth. An underestimation of total T cell responses may have resulted from the TCR breadth and depth analyses. Vaccinees displayed broader spike-specific TCR repertoires than placebo recipients.

The V and J ends lost 3 bases and 5 bases, in that order; junction bases with no gene match: 0. The CDR3 has 13 amino acids. The germline CDR1 and CDR2 sequences are SGHAT and FQDESV (reference sequence). The TCR comes from a person aged 18-65 years who received the Ad26.COV2.S COVID-19 vaccine or a placebo. The sequencing here drew on peripheral blood, taken in a trial of Ad26.COV2.S vaccine versus placebo. The rearrangement uses TRBV11-1 and TRBJ2-2; TRBD1 aligns across 7 bases. The CDR3 is CASSFRGTGELFF. The DNA of the CDR3 is TGTGCCAGCAGCTTCAGGGGGACCGGGGAGCTGTTTTTT.